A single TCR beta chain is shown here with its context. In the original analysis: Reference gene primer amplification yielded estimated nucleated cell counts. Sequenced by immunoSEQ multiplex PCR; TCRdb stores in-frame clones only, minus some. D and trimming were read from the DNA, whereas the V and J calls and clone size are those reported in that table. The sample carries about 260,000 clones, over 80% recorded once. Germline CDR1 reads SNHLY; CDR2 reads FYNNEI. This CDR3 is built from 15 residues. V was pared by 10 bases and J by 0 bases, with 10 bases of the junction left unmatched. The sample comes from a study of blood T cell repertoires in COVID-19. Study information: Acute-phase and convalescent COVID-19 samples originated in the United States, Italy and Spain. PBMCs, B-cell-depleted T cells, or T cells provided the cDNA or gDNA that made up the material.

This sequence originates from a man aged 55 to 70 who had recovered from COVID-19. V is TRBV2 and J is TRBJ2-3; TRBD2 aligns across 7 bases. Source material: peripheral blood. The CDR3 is CANKPGTTSTDTQYF. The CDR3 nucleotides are TGTGCCAACAAACCCGGGACTACCAGCACAGATACGCAGTATTTT.